The rows below give T cell receptor beta chains drawn from one sample of a study of radiation and T cells in renal cell carcinoma. TCRdb's table, derived via immunoSEQ multiplex PCR, lists solely in-frame clones and lacks some. This table holds tens of thousands of clones, 82% found once. This specimen consisted of blood, obtained from a patient whose treatment included radiotherapy and nephrectomy. The source is a man in his sixties with renal cell carcinoma. The CDR3 runs from the conserved cysteine through the conserved F or W. The order of the fields is D gene, V gene, clone size, J gene, CDR3 protein, CDR3 DNA. D genes are given only for firm matches. The size of a clone is reported for some rows only, either as once, few or many, or as a class for expanded clones.

>TRBD2|TRBV18|-|TRBJ2-5
CASSPGLAGEEETQYF
TGTGCCAGCTCACCTGGTCTAGCGGGAGAGGAGGAGACCCAGTACTTC
>TRBD2|TRBV5-1|-|TRBJ2-3
CASSSTRGSRDTQYF
TGCGCCAGCAGCTCTACTCGCGGGAGTAGAGATACGCAGTATTTT
>TRBD1|TRBV19|-|TRBJ2-2
CASRPRGQGNTGELFF
TGTGCCAGTAGACCACGAGGACAGGGGAACACCGGGGAGCTGTTTTTT
>-|TRBV28|-|TRBJ1-1
CAFSPAGRKNTEAFF
TGTGCCTTCTCTCCCGCAGGGCGAAAAAACACTGAAGCTTTCTTT
>-|TRBV7-8|-|TRBJ2-7
CASRGVGYEQYF
TGTGCCAGCAGAGGTGTAGGCTACGAGCAGTACTTC
>TRBD1|TRBV19|-|TRBJ1-5
CASSRDRGSNQPQHF
TGTGCCAGTAGTCGGGACAGGGGAAGCAATCAGCCCCAGCATTTT
>-|TRBV29-1|-|TRBJ2-3
CSVDWRRLGTDTQYF
TGCAGCGTTGATTGGCGAAGATTGGGCACAGATACGCAGTATTTT
>-|TRBV4-2|-|TRBJ2-3
CASSQDRDRSWGTDTQYF
TGTGCCAGCAGCCAAGATCGAGACCGTTCGTGGGGCACAGATACGCAGTATTTT
>-|TRBV6-5|-|TRBJ2-1
CASSYPGAQGNEQFF
TGTGCCAGCAGTTACCCGGGGGCCCAAGGGAATGAGCAGTTCTTC
>-|TRBV9|-|TRBJ2-3
CASSVAMATTDTQYF
TGTGCCAGCAGCGTAGCTATGGCCACCACAGATACGCAGTATTTT
>-|TRBV7-2|-|TRBJ2-1
CASSPASFGGQFF
TGTGCCAGCAGCCCGGCGAGCTTCGGCGGGCAGTTCTTC
>-|TRBV19|-|TRBJ1-5
CASEGYSNQPQHF
TGTGCCAGCGAGGGGTATAGCAATCAGCCCCAGCATTTT
>TRBD1|TRBV7-8|-|TRBJ1-2
CASSLNRGGNYGYTF
TGTGCCAGCAGCTTAAACAGGGGTGGGAACTATGGCTACACCTTC
>TRBD1|TRBV6-5|few|TRBJ1-1
CASRKQGRGTEAFF
TGTGCCAGCAGAAAACAGGGGAGAGGCACTGAAGCTTTCTTT
>TRBD2|TRBV18|-|TRBJ2-2
CASSRTSGTGELFF
TGTGCCAGCTCTCGGACTAGCGGGACCGGGGAGCTGTTTTTT
>-|TRBV19|-|TRBJ2-3
CASSPGASTDTQYF
TGTGCCAGTAGTCCCGGGGCAAGCACAGATACGCAGTATTTT
>-|TRBV5-1|-|TRBJ2-7
CASSYLDSSYEQYF
TGCGCCAGCAGCTACCTTGACTCGTCCTACGAGCAGTACTTC
>TRBD2|TRBV2|-|TRBJ2-1
CASRRGLATYNEQFF
TGTGCCAGCAGAAGAGGACTAGCGACCTACAATGAGCAGTTCTTC
>-|TRBV18|-|TRBJ1-2
CASTWSGRYYGYTF
TGTGCCAGCACTTGGTCGGGACGCTACTATGGCTACACCTTC
>-|TRBV7-9|-|TRBJ2-3
CASSFEGPDTQYF
TGTGCCAGCAGCTTCGAGGGACCAGATACGCAGTATTTT
>TRBD2|TRBV5-1|-|TRBJ2-7
CASSRQGGLAGGPVREQYF
TGCGCCAGCAGCCGACAAGGGGGACTAGCGGGAGGGCCGGTGAGGGAGCAGTACTTC
>TRBD1|TRBV7-9|-|TRBJ1-2
CASSPGGLTYGYTF
TGTGCCAGCAGCCCAGGGGGGCTGACCTATGGCTACACCTTC